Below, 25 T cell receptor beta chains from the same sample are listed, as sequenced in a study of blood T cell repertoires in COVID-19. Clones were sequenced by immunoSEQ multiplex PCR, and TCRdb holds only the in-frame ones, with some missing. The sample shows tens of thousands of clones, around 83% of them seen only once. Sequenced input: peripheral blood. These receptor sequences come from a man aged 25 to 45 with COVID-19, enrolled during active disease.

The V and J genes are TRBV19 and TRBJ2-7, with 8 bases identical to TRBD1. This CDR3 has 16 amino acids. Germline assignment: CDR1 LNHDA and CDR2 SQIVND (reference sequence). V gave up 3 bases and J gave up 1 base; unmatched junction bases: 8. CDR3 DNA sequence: TGTGCCAGTAGTATCGGTGGACAGGGTTATTCCTACGAGCAGTACTTC. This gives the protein CASSIGGQGYSYEQYF.

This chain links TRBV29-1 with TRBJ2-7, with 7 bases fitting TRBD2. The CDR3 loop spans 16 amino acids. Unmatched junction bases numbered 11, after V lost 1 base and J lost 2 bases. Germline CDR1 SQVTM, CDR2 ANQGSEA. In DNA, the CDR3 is TGCAGCGTTGAAGGTGGACGGACGGGAGGAACCTACGAGCAGTACTTC. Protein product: CSVEGGRTGGTYEQYF.

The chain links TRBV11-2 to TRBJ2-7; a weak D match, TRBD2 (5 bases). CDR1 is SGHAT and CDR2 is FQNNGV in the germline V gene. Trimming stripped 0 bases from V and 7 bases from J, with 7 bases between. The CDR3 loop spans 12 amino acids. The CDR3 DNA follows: TGTGCCAGCAGCTTAGATAGGAGGGAGCAGTACTTC. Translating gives CASSLDRREQYF.

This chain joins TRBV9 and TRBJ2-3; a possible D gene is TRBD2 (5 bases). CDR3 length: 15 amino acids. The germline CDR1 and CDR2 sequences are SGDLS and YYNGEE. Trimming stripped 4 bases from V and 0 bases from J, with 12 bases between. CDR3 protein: CASSPRSGSTDTQYF. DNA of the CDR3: TGTGCCAGCAGCCCTAGGTCGGGGAGCACAGATACGCAGTATTTT.

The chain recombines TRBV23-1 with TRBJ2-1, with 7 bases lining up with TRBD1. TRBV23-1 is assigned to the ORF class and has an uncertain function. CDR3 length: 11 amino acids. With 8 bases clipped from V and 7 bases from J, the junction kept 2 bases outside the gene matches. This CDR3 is CASRQGNEQFF. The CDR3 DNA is TGCGCCAGCCGACAGGGAAATGAGCAGTTCTTC.

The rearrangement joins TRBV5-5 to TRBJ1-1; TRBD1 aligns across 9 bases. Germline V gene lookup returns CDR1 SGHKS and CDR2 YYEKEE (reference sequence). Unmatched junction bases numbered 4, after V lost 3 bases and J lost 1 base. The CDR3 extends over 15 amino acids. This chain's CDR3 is CASSSRTGANTEAFF. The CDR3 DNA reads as TGTGCCAGCAGCTCGAGGACAGGGGCGAACACTGAAGCTTTCTTT.

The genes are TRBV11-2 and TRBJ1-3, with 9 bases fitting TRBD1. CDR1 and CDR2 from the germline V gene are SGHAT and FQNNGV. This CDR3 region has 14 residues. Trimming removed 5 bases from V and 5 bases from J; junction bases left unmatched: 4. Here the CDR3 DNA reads TGTGCCAGCAGCCGGACAGGGGCTAGAAACACCATATATTTT. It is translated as CASSRTGARNTIYF. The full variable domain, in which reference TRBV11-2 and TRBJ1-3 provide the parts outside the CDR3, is EAGVAQSPRYKIIEKRQSVAFWCNPISGHATLYWYQQILGQGPKLLIQFQNNGVVDDSQLPKDRFSAERLKGVDSTLKIQPAKLEDSAVYLCASSRTGARNTIYFGEGSWLTVV.

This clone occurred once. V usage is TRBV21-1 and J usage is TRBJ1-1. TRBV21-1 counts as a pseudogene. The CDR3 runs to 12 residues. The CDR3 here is CASSTGRTEAFF. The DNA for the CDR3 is TGTGCCAGCAGCACAGGGAGGACTGAAGCTTTCTTT.

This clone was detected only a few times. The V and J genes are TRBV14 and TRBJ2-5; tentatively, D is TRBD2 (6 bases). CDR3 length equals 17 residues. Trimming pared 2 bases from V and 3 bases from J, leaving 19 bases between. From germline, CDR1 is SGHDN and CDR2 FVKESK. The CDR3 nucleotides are TGTGCCAGCAGCCAAAGAGTCAGAAACTGGGGGGAAGAGACCCAGTACTTC. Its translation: CASSQRVRNWGEETQYF.

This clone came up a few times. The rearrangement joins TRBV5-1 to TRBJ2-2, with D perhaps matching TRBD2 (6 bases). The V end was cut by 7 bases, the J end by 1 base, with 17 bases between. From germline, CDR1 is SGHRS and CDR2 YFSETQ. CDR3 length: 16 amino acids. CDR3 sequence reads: CASANGAGLNTGELFF. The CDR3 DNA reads TGCGCCAGCGCCAACGGGGCGGGGCTGAACACCGGGGAGCTGTTTTTT.

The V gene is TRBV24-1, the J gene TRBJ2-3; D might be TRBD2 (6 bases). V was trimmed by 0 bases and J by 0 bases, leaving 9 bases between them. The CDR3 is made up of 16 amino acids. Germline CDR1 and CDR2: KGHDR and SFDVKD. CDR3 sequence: CATSDLRGGSTDTQYF. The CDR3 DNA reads TGTGCCACCAGTGATTTGAGGGGAGGCAGCACAGATACGCAGTATTTT.

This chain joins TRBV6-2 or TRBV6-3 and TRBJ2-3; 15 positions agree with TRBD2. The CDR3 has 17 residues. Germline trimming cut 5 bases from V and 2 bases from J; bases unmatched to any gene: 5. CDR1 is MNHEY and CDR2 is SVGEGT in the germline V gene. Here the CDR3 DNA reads TGTGCCAGCAGTGGGCGGACTAGCGGGAGGGACACAGATACGCAGTATTTT. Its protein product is CASSGRTSGRDTDTQYF.

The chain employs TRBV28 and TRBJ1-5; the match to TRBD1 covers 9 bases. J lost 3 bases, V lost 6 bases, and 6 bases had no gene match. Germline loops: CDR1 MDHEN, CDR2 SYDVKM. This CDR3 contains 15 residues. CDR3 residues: CASRRQGENNQPQHF. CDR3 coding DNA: TGTGCCAGCAGGCGACAGGGGGAAAACAATCAGCCCCAGCATTTT.

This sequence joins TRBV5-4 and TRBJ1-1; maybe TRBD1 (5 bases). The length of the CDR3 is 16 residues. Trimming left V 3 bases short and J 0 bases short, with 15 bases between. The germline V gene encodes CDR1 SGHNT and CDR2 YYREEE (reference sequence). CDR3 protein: CASSYRQNPLNTEAFF. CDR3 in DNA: TGTGCCAGCAGCTACCGACAGAACCCCTTGAACACTGAAGCTTTCTTT.

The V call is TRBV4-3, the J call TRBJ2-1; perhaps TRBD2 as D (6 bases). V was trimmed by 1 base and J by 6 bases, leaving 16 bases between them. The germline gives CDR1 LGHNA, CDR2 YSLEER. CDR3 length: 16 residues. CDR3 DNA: TGCGCCAGCAGCCAAGGTTACGGGCAGCGGGCCAATGAGCAGTTCTTC. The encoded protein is CASSQGYGQRANEQFF.

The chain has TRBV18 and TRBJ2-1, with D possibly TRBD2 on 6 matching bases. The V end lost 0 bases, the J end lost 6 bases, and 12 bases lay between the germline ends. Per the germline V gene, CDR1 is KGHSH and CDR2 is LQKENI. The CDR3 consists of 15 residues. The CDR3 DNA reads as TGTGCCAGCTCACCACCAACCCAGGGAGGCAATGAGCAGTTCTTC. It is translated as CASSPPTQGGNEQFF.

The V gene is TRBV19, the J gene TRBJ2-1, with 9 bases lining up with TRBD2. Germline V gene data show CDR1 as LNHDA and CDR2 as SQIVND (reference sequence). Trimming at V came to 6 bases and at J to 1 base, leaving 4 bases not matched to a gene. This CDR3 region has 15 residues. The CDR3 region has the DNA TGTGCCAGTAGCGTCAGCGGGGGGTCCTACAATGAGCAGTTCTTC. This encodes CASSVSGGSYNEQFF.

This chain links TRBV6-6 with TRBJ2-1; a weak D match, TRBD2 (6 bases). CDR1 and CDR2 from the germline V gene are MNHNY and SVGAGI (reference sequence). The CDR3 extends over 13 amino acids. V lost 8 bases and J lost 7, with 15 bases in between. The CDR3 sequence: CASQRPGENEQFF. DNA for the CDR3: TGTGCCAGCCAGCGGCCGGGGGAAAATGAGCAGTTCTTC.

The chain's CDR3 is CASSYAGNPNSPLHF. In nucleotides, the CDR3 is TGTGCCAGCAGTTACGCGGGAAATCCCAATTCACCCCTCCACTTT. This rearrangement joins TRBV6-5 to TRBJ1-6; D unresolved. CDR3 length: 15 residues. The germline V gene encodes CDR1 MNHEY and CDR2 SVGAGI. Trimming stripped 2 bases from V and 7 bases from J, with 12 bases between.

Written as DNA, the CDR3 is TGTGCCTGGGGGGTGCGTGGAGAGACCCAGTACTTC. Protein: CAWGVRGETQYF. J is TRBJ2-5 and V is TRBV30, with unresolved D. Germline-derived CDR1 and CDR2 are GTSNPN and SVGIG (reference sequence). V lost 5 bases, J lost 4 bases, and 11 bases lay in between. This CDR3 spans 12 amino acids.

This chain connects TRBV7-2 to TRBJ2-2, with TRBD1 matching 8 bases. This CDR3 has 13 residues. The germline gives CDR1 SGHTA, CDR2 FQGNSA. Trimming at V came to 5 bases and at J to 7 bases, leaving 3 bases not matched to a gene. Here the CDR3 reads CASSGQGSGELFF. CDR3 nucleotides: TGTGCCAGCAGCGGACAGGGCAGCGGGGAGCTGTTTTTT.

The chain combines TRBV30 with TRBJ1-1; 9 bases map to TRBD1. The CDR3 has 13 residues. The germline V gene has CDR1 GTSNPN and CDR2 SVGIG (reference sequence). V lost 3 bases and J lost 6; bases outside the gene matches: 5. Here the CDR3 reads CAWSGQGRPEAFF. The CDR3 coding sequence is TGTGCCTGGAGCGGACAGGGGAGGCCTGAAGCTTTCTTT.

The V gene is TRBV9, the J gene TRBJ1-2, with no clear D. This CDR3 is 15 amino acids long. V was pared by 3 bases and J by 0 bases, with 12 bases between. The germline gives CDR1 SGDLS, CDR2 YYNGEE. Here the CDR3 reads CASSDPFTANYGYTF. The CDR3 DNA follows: TGTGCCAGCAGCGACCCATTTACGGCTAACTATGGCTACACCTTC.

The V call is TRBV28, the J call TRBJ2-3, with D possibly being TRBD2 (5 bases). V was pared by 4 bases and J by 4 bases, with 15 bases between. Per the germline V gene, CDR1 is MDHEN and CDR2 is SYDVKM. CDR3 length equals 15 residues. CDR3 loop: CASSYSAGSADTQYF. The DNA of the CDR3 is TGTGCCAGCAGTTACTCTGCGGGTTCGGCAGATACGCAGTATTTT.

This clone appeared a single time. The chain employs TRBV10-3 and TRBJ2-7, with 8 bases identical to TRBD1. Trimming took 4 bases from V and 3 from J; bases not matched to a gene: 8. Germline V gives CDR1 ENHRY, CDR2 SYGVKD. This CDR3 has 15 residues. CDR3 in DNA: TGTGCCATCAGTGGCCGGGACAGGCAGATCTACGAGCAGTACTTC. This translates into CAISGRDRQIYEQYF.